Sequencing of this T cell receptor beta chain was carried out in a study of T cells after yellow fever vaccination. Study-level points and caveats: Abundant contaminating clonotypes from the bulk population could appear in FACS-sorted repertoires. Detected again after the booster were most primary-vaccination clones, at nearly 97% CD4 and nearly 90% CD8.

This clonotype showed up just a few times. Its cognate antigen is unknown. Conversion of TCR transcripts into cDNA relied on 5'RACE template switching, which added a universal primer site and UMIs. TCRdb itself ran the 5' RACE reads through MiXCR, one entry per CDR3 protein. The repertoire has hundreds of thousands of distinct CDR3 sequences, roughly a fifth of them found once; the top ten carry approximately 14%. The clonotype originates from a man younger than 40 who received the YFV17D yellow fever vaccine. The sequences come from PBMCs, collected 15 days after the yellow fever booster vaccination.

DNA for the CDR3: TGTGCCAGCAGCGCCCCGGGACTAGCTCTCTATGAGCAGTTCTTC. Its translation is CASSAPGLALYEQFF. V is TRBV7-2 and J is TRBJ2-1; 9 positions agree with TRBD2. The CDR3 totals 15 residues. Germline assignment: CDR1 SGHTA and CDR2 FQGNSA. Trimming cost V 5 bases and J 8 bases; bases outside gene matches: 10.